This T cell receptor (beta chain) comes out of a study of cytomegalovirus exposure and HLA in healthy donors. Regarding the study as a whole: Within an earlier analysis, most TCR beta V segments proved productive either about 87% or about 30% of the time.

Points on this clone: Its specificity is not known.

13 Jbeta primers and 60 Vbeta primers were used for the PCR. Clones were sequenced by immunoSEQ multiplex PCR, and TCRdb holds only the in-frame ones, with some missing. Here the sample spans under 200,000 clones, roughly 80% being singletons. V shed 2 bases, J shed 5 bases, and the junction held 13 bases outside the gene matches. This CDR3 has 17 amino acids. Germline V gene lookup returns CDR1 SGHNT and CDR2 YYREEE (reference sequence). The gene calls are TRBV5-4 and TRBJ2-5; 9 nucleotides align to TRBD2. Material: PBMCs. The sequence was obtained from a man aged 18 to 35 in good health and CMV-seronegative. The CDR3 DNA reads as TGTGCCAGCAGCTTCTTGCTAGCGGGGTTAATTATGGAGACCCAGTACTTC. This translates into CASSFLLAGLIMETQYF.